The 4 T cell receptor beta chains given below trace back to one sample, sequenced in a study of blood T cell repertoires in COVID-19. Only in-frame clones appear in the TCRdb table, and some are missing; sequencing was by immunoSEQ multiplex PCR. The table lists about 53,000 clones, 86% of them singletons, with under 3.5% in the top ten. Sequenced input: peripheral blood. The source of these receptors is a man of 80 years or more with acute or convalescent COVID-19.

The J gene is TRBJ1-2, the V gene TRBV19; tentative D call: TRBD1 (6 bases). The CDR3 contains 17 residues. V lost 3 bases to trimming and J lost 0 bases, with 17 bases between them. Germline assignment: CDR1 LNHDA and CDR2 SQIVND (reference sequence). The CDR3: CASSMGASKGPNYGYTF. CDR3 bases: TGTGCCAGTAGTATGGGGGCAAGCAAAGGCCCTAACTATGGCTACACCTTC. The whole variable domain, filled in from reference TRBV19 and TRBJ1-2, reads DGGITQSPKYLFRKEGQNVTLSCEQNLNHDAMYWYRQDPGQGLRLIYYSQIVNDFQKGDIAEGYSVSREKKESFPLTVTSAQKNPTAFYLCASSMGASKGPNYGYTFGSGTRLTVV.

This clone was counted a single time. This chain joins TRBV7-2 and TRBJ2-5; maybe TRBD2 (6 bases). Deletions cut 3 bases from V and 7 bases from J, with 12 bases between. This CDR3 comprises 13 residues. Germline loops: CDR1 SGHTA, CDR2 FQGNSA. The CDR3 is CASSFPGSGTQYF. In nucleotides, the CDR3 is TGTGCCAGCAGCTTCCCCGGGAGCGGGACCCAGTACTTC.

V gene TRBV9 combines with J gene TRBJ1-5; D is ambiguous. Trimming shortened V by 3 bases and J by 5 bases, and 9 bases separated the two germline ends. Germline V gene sequence: CDR1 SGDLS, CDR2 YYNGEE. This CDR3 comprises 13 residues. CDR3 residues: CASSAHADQPQHF. The CDR3 DNA reads as TGTGCCAGCAGCGCCCACGCGGATCAGCCCCAGCATTTT.

This clone was recorded once. V and J are TRBV6-5 and TRBJ1-1; D not resolved. Germline CDR1 reads MNHEY; CDR2 reads SVGAGI. Trimming shortened V by 6 bases and J by 3 bases, and 11 bases separated the two germline ends. The CDR3 is made up of 13 amino acids. The CDR3 DNA sequence: TGTGCCAGCAGCCTTTACCGAGACACTGAAGCTTTCTTT. Protein product: CASSLYRDTEAFF.